The clone carrying this T cell receptor beta chain was observed a few times. Antigen specificity is unknown. Clones were sequenced by immunoSEQ multiplex PCR, and TCRdb holds only the in-frame ones, with some missing. The sample records around 60,000 clones, less than 60% being singletons. The CDR3 is 15 residues long. Germline lookup yields CDR1 MGHRA and CDR2 YSYEKL. The J segment lost 4 bases and the V segment lost 4 bases, leaving 7 bases of the junction unmatched. The authors obtained approximately 2.1 micrograms of genomic DNA from cryopreserved PBMCs for TCR beta libraries. The record originates from a study of cytotoxic CD8 clonotypes in ibrutinib-treated CLL. Whole-study results and caveats: Having risen at ibrutinib response, clonality had fallen back toward baseline by progression.

The chain is built from TRBV4-1 and TRBJ1-2, with 9 nucleotides matching TRBD1. The receptor comes from a human donor with chronic lymphocytic leukemia. This sample comprised PBMCs, obtained after 12 months of ibrutinib treatment. The CDR3 is CASSRLGQGSYGYTF. In DNA, the CDR3 is TGCGCCAGCAGCCGATTGGGACAGGGCAGCTATGGCTACACCTTC.